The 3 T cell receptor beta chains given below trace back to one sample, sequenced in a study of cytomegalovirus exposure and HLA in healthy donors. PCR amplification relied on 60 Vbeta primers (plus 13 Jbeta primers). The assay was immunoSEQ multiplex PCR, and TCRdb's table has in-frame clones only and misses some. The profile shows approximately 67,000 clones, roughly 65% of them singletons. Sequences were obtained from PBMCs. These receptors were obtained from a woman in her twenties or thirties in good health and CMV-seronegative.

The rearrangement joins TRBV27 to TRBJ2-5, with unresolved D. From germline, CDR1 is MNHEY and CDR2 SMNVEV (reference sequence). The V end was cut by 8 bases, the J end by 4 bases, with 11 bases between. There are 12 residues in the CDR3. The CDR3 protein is CASPSPSETQYF. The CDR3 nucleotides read TGTGCCAGCCCCTCCCCCTCAGAGACCCAGTACTTC.

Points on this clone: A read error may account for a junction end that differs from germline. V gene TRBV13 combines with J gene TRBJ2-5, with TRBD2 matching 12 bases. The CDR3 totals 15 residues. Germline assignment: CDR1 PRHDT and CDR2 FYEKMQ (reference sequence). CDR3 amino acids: CASGLAGRSQETRYF. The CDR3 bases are TGTGCCAGCGGACTAGCGGGGCGCTCTCAAGAGACCCGGTACTTC.

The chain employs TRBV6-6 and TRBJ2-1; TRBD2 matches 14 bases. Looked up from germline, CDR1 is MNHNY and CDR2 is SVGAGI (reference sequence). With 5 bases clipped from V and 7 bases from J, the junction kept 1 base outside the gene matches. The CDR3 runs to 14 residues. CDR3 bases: TGTGCCAGCAGTCGGACTAGCGGGGGGAATGAGCAGTTCTTC. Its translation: CASSRTSGGNEQFF.